The 4 T cell receptor beta chains listed next were all sequenced from one sample in a study of human T cells and chemical hapten exposure. Noted time point: healthy volunteer bleed at 2 weeks. Whole blood that had not been fractionated was the source of extracted total RNA. TCRdb independently ran MiXCR on the RACE reads; one entry per CDR3 protein. This repertoire shows over 100,000 distinct CDR3 sequences, approximately 9% found once; its top ten account for 1.5% to 2%. The source material was whole blood. The origin of the receptors is a male donor in good health. Some clones in this sample may be carry-over from other donors' samples.

Comments on this clonotype: Just one base apart from a much larger clone, this may be a read error. The chain joins TRBV4-1 to TRBJ2-2; 9 nucleotides agree with TRBD1. The CDR3 sequence is 16 residues long. Germline V gene lookup returns CDR1 MGHRA and CDR2 YSYEKL. Trimming took 1 base from V and 3 from J; bases not matched to a gene: 3. The chain's CDR3 is CASSQATGGDTGELFF. CDR3 DNA: TGCGCCAGCAGCCAAGCGACAGGGGGAGACACCGGGGAGCTGTTTTTT.

The chain employs TRBV19 and TRBJ1-5; D remains ambiguous. This CDR3 has 15 amino acids. V was pared by 3 bases and J by 9 bases, with 18 bases between. Looked up from germline, CDR1 is LNHDA and CDR2 is SQIVND (reference sequence). CDR3 in amino acids: CASSIKGPQAGPQHF. Written as DNA, the CDR3 is TGTGCCAGTAGTATTAAGGGCCCCCAAGCCGGGCCCCAGCATTTT. The whole variable domain, filled in from reference TRBV19 and TRBJ1-5, reads DGGITQSPKYLFRKEGQNVTLSCEQNLNHDAMYWYRQDPGQGLRLIYYSQIVNDFQKGDIAEGYSVSREKKESFPLTVTSAQKNPTAFYLCASSIKGPQAGPQHFGDGTRLSIL.

This clonotype was seen at least ten times. This chain joins TRBV29-1 and TRBJ2-1; D ambiguous. V shed 6 bases and J shed 10 bases, with 13 bases lying between them. Germline V gene data show CDR1 as SQVTM and CDR2 as ANQGSEA. The CDR3 extends over 11 amino acids. Written as DNA, the CDR3 is TGCAGCGTCCCCCTTGTTGGGGAGCAGTTCTTC. Amino acids: CSVPLVGEQFF.

To note about this clonotype: A clone one base away is much larger, so this may be a read error. J is TRBJ2-2 and V is TRBV5-1; TRBD2 matches 7 bases. From germline, CDR1 is SGHRS and CDR2 YFSETQ. The CDR3 contains 14 residues. After removal of 1 base from V and 7 bases from J, the junction contained 4 bases not matched to a gene. The CDR3 DNA reads TGCGCCAGCAGCTTGAGGGAGGGGAGCGGGGAGCTGTTTTTT. Its translation is CASSLREGSGELFF.